The 19 T cell receptor beta chains below all came from one sample that was sequenced in a study of T cell changes during pregnancy in multiple sclerosis. The repertoire was sequenced with immunoSEQ multiplex PCR; TCRdb's copy has only in-frame clones and lacks some. The sample lists 35,000 to 50,000 clones, about 90% occurring once. The sample was CD4+ T cells from peripheral blood mononuclear cells, taken after pregnancy. All receptors come from a female donor in good health, enrolled as a control in a pregnancy study.

J is TRBJ2-1 and V is TRBV2, with D possibly matching TRBD1 (6 bases). The germline gives CDR1 SNHLY, CDR2 FYNNEI. The CDR3 has 14 amino acids. V was cut by 6 bases and J by 0 bases, with 9 bases left in between. CDR3 coding DNA: TGTGCCAGCAGACTAGGGGGCTCCTACAATGAGCAGTTCTTC. This codes for CASRLGGSYNEQFF.

This rearrangement joins TRBV27 to TRBJ2-3; D call uncertain. CDR3 length: 15 amino acids. V shed 3 bases and J shed 7 bases, with 17 bases lying between them. The germline V gene encodes CDR1 MNHEY and CDR2 SMNVEV (reference sequence). The DNA for the CDR3 is TGTGCCAGCAGTTTCCGGCGGAGAGGAGAAAATACGCAGTATTTT. Amino acids: CASSFRRRGENTQYF.

There are a few counts of this clone. J is TRBJ1-2 and V is TRBV7-9; 8 bases align to TRBD1. The CDR3 is 15 residues long. The germline V gene encodes CDR1 SEHNR and CDR2 FQNEAQ (reference sequence). J lost 4 bases, V lost 5 bases, and 9 bases had no gene match. For the CDR3, the DNA is TGTGCCAGCAGCCAAGGCGGACAGGGCGGCTATGGCTACACCTTC. This encodes CASSQGGQGGYGYTF.

The chain recombines TRBV5-4 with TRBJ2-2; 8 nucleotides match TRBD2. The V gene's germline CDR1 is SGHNT and CDR2 YYREEE (reference sequence). J lost 0 bases, V lost 4 bases, and 5 bases had no gene match. This CDR3 contains 16 residues. In DNA, the CDR3 is TGTGCCAGCAGCCCAGGGACTAGAACGAACACCGGGGAGCTGTTTTTT. It is translated as CASSPGTRTNTGELFF.

The V gene is TRBV28, the J gene TRBJ1-5; TRBD1 aligns across 9 bases. CDR1 and CDR2 from the germline V gene are MDHEN and SYDVKM. The ends lost 11 bases at V and 7 bases at J; junction bases unmatched: 12. This CDR3 is built from 14 residues. CDR3 loop: CAGKGQGIGQPQHF. The CDR3 DNA reads TGTGCCGGCAAGGGACAGGGAATAGGGCAGCCCCAGCATTTT.

The rearrangement joins TRBV5-6 to TRBJ2-1, with 9 bases that match TRBD2. V dropped 3 bases and J dropped 8; count of bases not matched to a gene: 12. The CDR3 totals 16 residues. Germline V gene lookup returns CDR1 SGHDT and CDR2 YYEEEE. The CDR3 sequence is CASSSLGREGPDEQFF. For the CDR3, the DNA is TGTGCCAGCAGCTCCCTTGGGCGGGAGGGCCCGGATGAGCAGTTCTTC.

This chain uses TRBV18 with TRBJ1-5; 12 nucleotides match TRBD1. The CDR3 spans 18 residues. CDR1 KGHSH and CDR2 LQKENI come from the germline V gene. V lost 4 bases to trimming and J lost 8 bases; unmatched junction nucleotides: 15. The CDR3 is CASSRSQGQGAQREPQHF. The DNA for the CDR3 is TGTGCCAGCTCACGATCACAGGGACAGGGGGCCCAAAGGGAGCCCCAGCATTTT.

The rearrangement joins TRBV21-1 to TRBJ2-5; TRBD1, the D gene given by the table, was not confirmed from the DNA. TRBV21-1 is shown as a pseudogene. This CDR3 comprises 14 residues. The CDR3 nucleotides are TGTGCCAGCAGCAAAGTCCAGGGACAAGAGACCCAGTACTTC. Its translation is CASSKVQGQETQYF.

This clone was seen only a few times. The chain recombines TRBV28 with TRBJ1-1; D call uncertain. The CDR3 has 14 residues. Trimming left V 2 bases short and J 0 bases short, with 7 bases between. Germline CDR1 and CDR2: MDHEN and SYDVKM. CDR3 region: CASSLVQMNTEAFF. Written as DNA, the CDR3 is TGTGCCAGCAGTTTAGTACAGATGAACACTGAAGCTTTCTTT. The full variable domain, in which reference TRBV28 and TRBJ1-1 provide the parts outside the CDR3, is DVKVTQSSRYLVKRTGEKVFLECVQDMDHENMFWYRQDPGLGLRLIYFSYDVKMKEKGDIPEGYSVSREKKERFSLILESASTNQTSMYLCASSLVQMNTEAFFGQGTRLTVV.

The DNA for the CDR3 is TGTGCCAGTACATGGGGGCGCAGCTATGGCTACACCTTC. It codes for CASTWGRSYGYTF. The rearrangement joins TRBV19 to TRBJ1-2, with D perhaps matching TRBD1 (6 bases). Trimming removed 7 bases from V and 4 bases from J, with 13 bases in between. The V gene's germline CDR1 is LNHDA and CDR2 SQIVND (reference sequence). The length of the CDR3 is 13 residues.

The chain recombines TRBV4-3 with TRBJ2-1; TRBD1 agrees at 7 bases. The J segment lost 9 bases and the V segment lost 0 bases, leaving 11 bases of the junction unmatched. CDR3 size: 16 residues. Germline V gives CDR1 LGHNA, CDR2 YSLEER. The CDR3 here is CASSQDGGRGHGEQFF. In DNA, the CDR3 is TGCGCCAGCAGCCAAGATGGAGGAAGGGGGCATGGTGAGCAGTTCTTC.

The chain couples TRBV9 to TRBJ2-2; tentatively, D is TRBD2 (6 bases). Per the germline V gene, CDR1 is SGDLS and CDR2 is YYNGEE. This CDR3 has 15 residues. V was trimmed by 5 bases and J by 3 bases, leaving 14 bases between them. This CDR3 is CASSMLATYTGELFF. CDR3 nucleotide sequence: TGTGCCAGCAGTATGCTAGCGACTTACACCGGGGAGCTGTTTTTT. The complete variable domain, with remaining parts taken from reference TRBV9 and TRBJ2-2, reads DSGVTQTPKHLITATGQRVTLRCSPRSGDLSVYWYQQSLDQGLQFLIQYYNGEERAKGNILERFSAQQFPDLHSELNLSSLELGDSALYFCASSMLATYTGELFFGEGSRLTVL.

The chain joins TRBV2 to TRBJ2-7, with 9 bases matching TRBD1. Losses at the gene ends were 4 bases for V and 2 bases for J; bases not matched to a gene: 12. Looked up from germline, CDR1 is SNHLY and CDR2 is FYNNEI. The CDR3 covers 17 residues. In DNA, the CDR3 is TGTGCCAGCAGTGTCCCCGCCATCCGGGACAGGGCCTACGAGCAGTACTTC. This sequence encodes CASSVPAIRDRAYEQYF.

CDR3 nucleotides: TGTGCCAGCACCAACATCTACAATGAGCAGTTCTTC. Amino acids: CASTNIYNEQFF. The chain has TRBV6-1 and TRBJ2-1; no firm D call. The CDR3 loop spans 12 amino acids. Germline CDR1 is MNHNS and CDR2 is SASEGT. V dropped 7 bases and J dropped 3 bases, with 7 bases sitting between them.

The CDR3 spells CSAGQGALYGYTF. DNA of the CDR3: TGCAGCGCAGGACAGGGGGCCCTCTATGGCTACACCTTC. The chain recombines TRBV29-1 with TRBJ1-2; 11 bases fit TRBD1. Germline lookup yields CDR1 SQVTM and CDR2 ANQGSEA. V was clipped by 7 bases and J by 4 bases; unmatched bases: 5. There are 13 residues in the CDR3.

This clone was picked up one time. The chain recombines TRBV6-1 with TRBJ2-7; TRBD2 aligns across 12 bases. The CDR3 length is 14 residues. Germline-derived CDR1 and CDR2 are MNHNS and SASEGT. J was trimmed by 3 bases and V by 5 bases; bases with no gene match: 2. The CDR3 bases are TGTGCCAGCAGTAGGACTAGCGGGATCTACGAGCAGTACTTC. Translating it yields CASSRTSGIYEQYF.

Here the CDR3 DNA reads TGTGCCAGCAGCTTACGTAGCACAGATACGCAGTATTTT. The encoded protein is CASSLRSTDTQYF. The chain joins TRBV13 to TRBJ2-3; no clear D. V lost 2 bases to trimming and J lost 0 bases, with 3 bases between them. Looked up from germline, CDR1 is PRHDT and CDR2 is FYEKMQ (reference sequence). CDR3 length: 13 residues.

The chain carries TRBV5-1 and TRBJ2-5, with 7 bases matching TRBD1. V lost 1 base, J lost 4 bases, and 4 bases stayed unmatched. Germline values: CDR1 SGHRS, CDR2 YFSETQ. CDR3 size: 14 residues. This chain's CDR3 is CASSLFQGVETQYF. In DNA, the CDR3 is TGCGCCAGCAGCTTGTTTCAGGGGGTAGAGACCCAGTACTTC.

The chain is built from TRBV18 and TRBJ2-1; 9 bases are a match to TRBD1. The CDR3 loop spans 14 amino acids. V lost 5 bases, J lost 4 bases, and 3 bases stayed unmatched. The germline gives CDR1 KGHSH, CDR2 LQKENI. This CDR3 reads CASSSQGAYNEQFF. In DNA form, the CDR3 reads TGTGCCAGCTCATCACAGGGGGCGTACAATGAGCAGTTCTTC.